Listed below are T cell receptor beta chains from one sample, sequenced in a study of metastatic and nonmetastatic thyroid tumors. Via MiXCR, TCRdb re-called the PCR reads. The table has around 8,000 clones, roughly 24% seen once. The specimen sequenced was adjacent normal tissue. The receptors here all came from a female donor with papillary thyroid cancer or a benign thyroid nodule (not recorded which). Some clones in this sample may be carry-over from other donors' samples. The conserved cysteine and the conserved F or W are not part of the CDR3 here.

J,V,length,CDR3
TRBJ2-3,TRBV28,13,ASSQIHQGTDTQY
TRBJ2-1,TRBV20-1,13,SCFAGGTQNNEQF
TRBJ2-3,TRBV28,14,ASSPIKGPGADTQY
TRBJ1-6,TRBV5-1,11,ASSEGIDSPLH
TRBJ2-5,TRBV14,10,ASSPGGETQY
TRBJ2-2,TRBV27,15,ATSEQGLWTNTGELF
TRBJ1-6,TRBV12-3/TRBV12-4,11,ASNKIADSPLH
TRBJ2-7,TRBV20-1,14,SARKSNSGNIYEQY
TRBJ1-2,TRBV20-1,12,SASPSGTGDGYT
TRBJ1-4,TRBV3-1,14,ASSQDLRTGNEKLF
TRBJ2-1,TRBV5-1,9,ALAGDNEQF
TRBJ2-3,TRBV2,12,ASRDGQGVDTQY
TRBJ2-7,TRBV6-1,12,ASSEAGPLYEQY
TRBJ2-5,TRBV14,10,ASSQDRVTQY
TRBJ1-3,TRBV7-9,13,ASSPPGGMLNTIY
TRBJ2-2,TRBV11-1,13,ASSLEGRVTGELF
TRBJ1-5,TRBV19,13,ASSTFRRPFEPQH
TRBJ2-3,TRBV28,14,ASSLEGLASTDTQY
TRBJ1-5,TRBV28,12,ASSFYQSNQPQH
TRBJ2-7,TRBV5-1,9,ASSQGNEQY
TRBJ1-5,TRBV6-1,12,ASRSETGNQPQH
TRBJ1-2,TRBV5-6,12,ASSLETGVTGYT
TRBJ2-7,TRBV7-9,13,ASSLVGTTNYEQY
TRBJ2-7,TRBV5-1,12,ASGTGTGSYEQY
TRBJ1-1,TRBV6-5,11,ASSSTVSSEAF